Sequencing of this TCR beta chain was carried out in a study of graft-versus-host responses after intestinal transplantation. Whole-study results and caveats: Recipient marrow held GvH clones, some first seen in ileum or blood.

This table comes from immunoSEQ multiplex PCR, and its TCRdb copy is limited to in-frame clones, with some not included. The sample contains about 71,000 clones, 90% of which appear only once. The CDR3 sequence is 16 residues long. The V gene's germline CDR1 is MGHRA and CDR2 YSYEKL. V lost 1 base, J lost 4 bases, and 9 bases stayed unmatched. Concerning this clone itself: Its antigen is as yet unknown.

This chain joins TRBV4-1 and TRBJ1-2; 7 nucleotides align to TRBD1. Sequences were derived from unstimulated CD8+ T cells sorted from spleen or lymph node cells, sampled before intestinal transplant. The TCR was taken from a human donor who received an intestinal transplant. CDR3 sequence reads: CASSQGLGQDLYGYTF. The CDR3 nucleotides are TGCGCCAGCAGCCAAGGACTCGGACAGGACCTCTATGGCTACACCTTC.